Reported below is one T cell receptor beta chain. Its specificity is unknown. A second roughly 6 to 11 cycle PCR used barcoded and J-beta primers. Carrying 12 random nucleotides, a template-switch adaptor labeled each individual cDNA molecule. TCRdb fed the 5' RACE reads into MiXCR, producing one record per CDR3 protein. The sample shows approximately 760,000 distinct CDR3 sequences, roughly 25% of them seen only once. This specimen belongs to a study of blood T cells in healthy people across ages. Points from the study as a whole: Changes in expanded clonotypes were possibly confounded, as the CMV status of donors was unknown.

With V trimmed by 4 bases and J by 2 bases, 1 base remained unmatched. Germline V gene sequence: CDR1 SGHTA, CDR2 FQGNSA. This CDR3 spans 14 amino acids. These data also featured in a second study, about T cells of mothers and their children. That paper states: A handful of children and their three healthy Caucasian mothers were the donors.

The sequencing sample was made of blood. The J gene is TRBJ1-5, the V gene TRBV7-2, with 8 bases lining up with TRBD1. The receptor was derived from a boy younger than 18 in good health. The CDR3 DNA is TGTGCCAGCAGCTGGGGACAGGGCAATCAGCCCCAGCATTTT. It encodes CASSWGQGNQPQHF.